These T cell receptor beta chains were read from a single sample in a study of spatial heterogeneity in lung cancer. MiXCR was run by TCRdb on the 5' RACE reads, yielding one entry per CDR3 protein. The sample consists of 15,000 or so distinct CDR3 sequences, 4.7% of them appearing once. This specimen consisted of lung tumor tissue, obtained at surgery. The origin of the receptors is a female donor with early-stage non-small cell lung cancer. Both conserved end residues are part of each CDR3. The D gene is left open where the match is weak. Where a row states a size, it is once, few, many or the class of an expanded clone; other rows omit it.

CDR3 DNA	CDR3 protein	CDR3 length	J gene	D gene	V gene	clone size
TGTGCCAGCACCCTGTTAGGATGGCAGTACTTC	CASTLLGWQYF	11	TRBJ2-7	.	TRBV6-5	few
TGTGCCAGCAGCGTAACAGGGTCTAGCACTGAAGCTTTCTTT	CASSVTGSSTEAFF	14	TRBJ1-1	.	TRBV9	many
TGTGCCAGCAGCTTAGCGGATAGCAATCAGCCCCAGCATTTT	CASSLADSNQPQHF	14	TRBJ1-5	.	TRBV7-9	many
TGCGCCAGCAATAAAGGGAACGGGGAGCTGTTTTTT	CASNKGNGELFF	12	TRBJ2-2	.	TRBV5-1	many
TGTGCCAGCAGCCCCCAAGGAGGACTAGCAGTTCAGCAGTTCTTC	CASSPQGGLAVQQFF	15	TRBJ2-1	TRBD2	TRBV7-3	many
TGTGCCAGCACCCGGGGGACAGCTTCACCCCCCCACTTT	CASTRGTASPPHF	13	TRBJ1-6	TRBD1	TRBV25-1	.
TGTGCCAGCAGTTACGTCACTCCCGAGGGGTACAATGAGCAGTTCTTC	CASSYVTPEGYNEQFF	16	TRBJ2-1	.	TRBV6-5	many
TGCGCCAGCGAAGTTAACGTAAAGGGAGATGAAAAACTGTTTTTT	CASEVNVKGDEKLFF	15	TRBJ1-4	.	TRBV10-1	many
TGCGCCAGCAGCTCCGAGGGCGGGGGGAGATACGAGCAGTACTTC	CASSSEGGGRYEQYF	15	TRBJ2-7	TRBD2	TRBV5-1	many
TGTGCCAGCAGCTTAGTGAGGGGTATGGGCAATCAGCCCCAGCATTTT	CASSLVRGMGNQPQHF	16	TRBJ1-5	.	TRBV7-2	many
TGTGCCAGCAGAGCGGGACAGCTCATGAACACTGAAGCTTTCTTT	CASRAGQLMNTEAFF	15	TRBJ1-1	TRBD1	TRBV2	many
TGCGCCAGCTCCCCGGAGGGCAGACCTCTAGGGGCCAACGTCCTGACTTTC	CASSPEGRPLGANVLTF	17	TRBJ2-6	.	TRBV5-1	many
TGCAGTGCTACCCCGGCTCCGTACCAAGAGACCCAGTACTTC	CSATPAPYQETQYF	14	TRBJ2-5	.	TRBV20-1	many
TGCGCCAGCAGCTTGGAGCAGGGACCCTCCTACGAGCAGTACTTC	CASSLEQGPSYEQYF	15	TRBJ2-7	.	TRBV5-1	many
TGTGCCAGCAGTTTAGGAGGGAATTACAATCAGCCCCAGCATTTT	CASSLGGNYNQPQHF	15	TRBJ1-5	.	TRBV27	few
TGCAGTGCTAGCGGGGCTTTAATACCAGTGGATAGCAATCAGCCCCAGCATTTT	CSASGALIPVDSNQPQHF	18	TRBJ1-5	.	TRBV20-1	many
TGCAGTGCTAGAGTTGAGAACACTGAAGCTTTCTTT	CSARVENTEAFF	12	TRBJ1-1	.	TRBV20-1	many
TGCAGTGCGAGGACGGGGACGGATGAAAAACTGTTTTTT	CSARTGTDEKLFF	13	TRBJ1-4	.	TRBV20-1	many
TGTGCCAGCACTTTGACTAGCGGGGATGTGACCCAGTACTTC	CASTLTSGDVTQYF	14	TRBJ2-5	TRBD2	TRBV6-6	few
TGTGCCAGCAGCTTAGACGGAGCTTGGGTTAACACTGAAGCTTTCTTT	CASSLDGAWVNTEAFF	16	TRBJ1-1	.	TRBV5-6	many
TGTGCCAGCAGCTTAGCGCGACAGGATACGCAGTATTTT	CASSLARQDTQYF	13	TRBJ2-3	.	TRBV7-2	many
TGTGCCACTCGTGGCTCCGGGGAGCTGTTTTTT	CATRGSGELFF	11	TRBJ2-2	.	TRBV2	many
TGTGCCAGCAGTCAAAACAGGGGGCAGAACACTGAAGCTTTCTTT	CASSQNRGQNTEAFF	15	TRBJ1-1	TRBD1	TRBV6-2/TRBV6-3	many
TGTGCCAGCAGCTTAAACCGAGGACAGGGTAATGAAAAACTGTTTTTT	CASSLNRGQGNEKLFF	16	TRBJ1-4	TRBD1	TRBV11-2	many
TGCGCCAGCAGCTTGGCCTTAGCGGGGGGAAATGAGCAGTTCTTC	CASSLALAGGNEQFF	15	TRBJ2-1	TRBD2	TRBV5-1	many
TGTGCCGTCCGTCCGGGACAGAACACTGAAGCTTTCTTT	CAVRPGQNTEAFF	13	TRBJ1-1	.	TRBV10-3	many
TGTGCCAGCGAGGGGGAGGCGGGGGGCCCCGCGTACTTC	CASEGEAGGPAYF	13	TRBJ2-5	TRBD2	TRBV2	.
TGTGCCAGCAGAACCGGGACTAGCACAGATACGCAGTATTTT	CASRTGTSTDTQYF	14	TRBJ2-3	.	TRBV12-3/TRBV12-4	many
TGTGCCAGCAGCACGGGGGGACTGAACTATGGCTACACCTTC	CASSTGGLNYGYTF	14	TRBJ1-2	.	TRBV12-3/TRBV12-4	.
TGTGCCAGCAGCCCCACGGGGGCGGCCGGGGAGCTGTTTTTT	CASSPTGAAGELFF	14	TRBJ2-2	.	TRBV7-2	many
TGTGCCAGCAGTTACCCTGGGGTCGACTATGGCTACACCTTC	CASSYPGVDYGYTF	14	TRBJ1-2	.	TRBV12-3/TRBV12-4	many
TGTGCCATCAGCAGAACAGGGGGCGACTATGGCTACACCTTC	CAISRTGGDYGYTF	14	TRBJ1-2	TRBD1	TRBV10-3	many
TGCAGCGTACTCATGGGCCGGTACACTGAAGCTTTCTTT	CSVLMGRYTEAFF	13	TRBJ1-1	.	TRBV29-1	.
TGTGCCAGCAGCGGGTCGTCGCGGTCGAATGAGCAGTTCTTC	CASSGSSRSNEQFF	14	TRBJ2-1	.	TRBV9	many
TGTGCCAGCAGCTCCCGGAGCCCGGGGGCCTATGGCTACACCTTC	CASSSRSPGAYGYTF	15	TRBJ1-2	.	TRBV7-9	.
TGTGCCAGCAGGGGCAGGGGACAGGGCTTCGGCTACACCTTC	CASRGRGQGFGYTF	14	TRBJ1-2	TRBD1	TRBV2	many
TGTGCCAGCAGTGTTTCGGGGGACAATGAGCAGTTCTTC	CASSVSGDNEQFF	13	TRBJ2-1	.	TRBV6-4	many
TGCGCCAGCAGCTTGGGATCGTTCGTGAGGGCTTATGGCTACACCTTC	CASSLGSFVRAYGYTF	16	TRBJ1-2	.	TRBV5-1	few
TGCGCCAGCAGCCAAGAGTGGGCCAGGGAAGGGGATCAGCCCCAGCATTTT	CASSQEWAREGDQPQHF	17	TRBJ1-5	.	TRBV4-3	many
TGTGCCAGCAGACAGGACAGGGGAGGACAGCCCCAGCATTTT	CASRQDRGGQPQHF	14	TRBJ1-5	TRBD1	TRBV6-5	.
TGTGCCTGGAGTGTGCAGGGCAATCAGCCCCAGCATTTT	CAWSVQGNQPQHF	13	TRBJ1-5	.	TRBV30	.
TGTGCCAGCAGTTTGGACTCTGGAAACACCATATATTTT	CASSLDSGNTIYF	13	TRBJ1-3	.	TRBV12-3/TRBV12-4	medium-sized
TGTGCCAGCAGCTTAATCGGGGGCCGCCTTGATGAGCAGTTCTTC	CASSLIGGRLDEQFF	15	TRBJ2-1	.	TRBV7-3	medium-sized